A single sample is the source of the 10 T cell receptor beta chains below, sequenced in a study of control samples from healthy donors and cancer patients. Method: immunoSEQ multiplex PCR; TCRdb's copy keeps in-frame clones and lacks some. The sample lists approximately 52,000 clones; approximately 91% were seen once. Sequencing input: blood. The origin of the receptors is a man over 45 in good health.

The CDR3 DNA reads as TGTGCCAGCAGTGAACTGAGGGGCAGCTTGAATTCACCCCTCCACTTT. This encodes CASSELRGSLNSPLHF. The chain joins TRBV6-1 to TRBJ1-6; TRBD1 is a possible D gene (5 bases). The germline CDR1 and CDR2 sequences are MNHNS and SASEGT. The CDR3 runs 16 residues. V lost 2 bases to trimming and J lost 7 bases, with 15 bases between them.

The gene calls are TRBV29-1 and TRBJ2-1; D not resolved. CDR1 is SQVTM and CDR2 is ANQGSEA in the germline V gene. Trimming shortened V by 0 bases and J by 2 bases, and 11 bases separated the two germline ends. The CDR3 length is 15 residues. The CDR3 region is CSVEDLGKAYNEQFF. The CDR3 nucleotides are TGCAGCGTTGAAGATCTTGGTAAGGCCTACAATGAGCAGTTCTTC.

The chain is built from TRBV7-8 and TRBJ2-5; no clear D gene. Germline V gives CDR1 SGHVS, CDR2 FQNEAQ. The CDR3 is made up of 12 amino acids. The V and J ends lost 1 base and 5 bases respectively, with 5 bases between them. The CDR3 nucleotides read TGTGCCAGCAGCTTAGGGTTTGAGACCCAGTACTTC. Translating it yields CASSLGFETQYF.

This clone came up a few times. The chain is built from TRBV2 and TRBJ2-7; 8 bases match TRBD2. Germline V gene data show CDR1 as SNHLY and CDR2 as FYNNEI. After removal of 7 bases from V and 3 bases from J, the junction contained 11 bases not matched to a gene. The CDR3 covers 15 residues. The CDR3 sequence is CASIPGSSGVYEQYF. Written as DNA, the CDR3 is TGTGCCAGCATCCCTGGTAGTAGCGGGGTCTACGAGCAGTACTTC.

J is TRBJ1-6 and V is TRBV24-1; D is unclear. The ends were cut back, 9 bases at V and 7 bases at J, with 12 bases in the middle. The V gene's germline CDR1 is KGHDR and CDR2 SFDVKD. This CDR3 region has 13 residues. CDR3 bases: TGTGCCACCCGGAGAGGGTCGAATTCACCCCTCCACTTT. Amino acid sequence: CATRRGSNSPLHF.

The gene calls are TRBV7-2 and TRBJ1-1, with D unresolved. The germline V gene encodes CDR1 SGHTA and CDR2 FQGNSA. Trimming pared 6 bases from V and 3 bases from J, leaving 14 bases between. This CDR3 is built from 14 residues. The CDR3 DNA reads TGTGCCAGCAGTCCTTTTCCATCTTACACTGAAGCTTTCTTT. Translating gives CASSPFPSYTEAFF.

The genes are TRBV28 and TRBJ1-1; a possible D gene is TRBD1 (5 bases). V was cut by 6 bases and J by 0 bases, with 14 bases left in between. This CDR3 region has 15 residues. Germline V lookup: CDR1 MDHEN, CDR2 SYDVKM. The CDR3 reads CASSPSWGVNTEAFF. Written as DNA, the CDR3 is TGTGCCAGCAGCCCGAGTTGGGGGGTGAACACTGAAGCTTTCTTT.

The chain uses TRBV10-3 and TRBJ1-2; 9 nucleotides match TRBD1. Trimming cost V 2 bases and J 3 bases; bases outside gene matches: 7. The CDR3 totals 16 residues. CDR1 is ENHRY and CDR2 is SYGVKD in the germline V gene. The CDR3 reads CAISEAGTGFDYGYTF. DNA for the CDR3: TGTGCCATCAGTGAGGCCGGGACAGGGTTTGACTATGGCTACACCTTC.

The chain couples TRBV5-1 to TRBJ2-1; 9 positions agree with TRBD1. The CDR3 covers 15 residues. CDR1 and CDR2 (germline): SGHRS, YFSETQ. Trimming cost V 1 base and J 8 bases; bases outside gene matches: 7. The CDR3 DNA follows: TGCGCCAGCAGCTTGCAGGGACAGGGTATCGATGAGCAGTTCTTC. It codes for CASSLQGQGIDEQFF.

This clone has a single count. The chain employs TRBV28 and TRBJ1-4; D is possibly TRBD1 (5 bases). Germline CDR1 MDHEN, CDR2 SYDVKM. The ends were cut back, 9 bases at V and 2 bases at J, with 10 bases in the middle. The CDR3 spans 13 residues. The chain's CDR3 is CARFRATNEKLFF. As DNA, the CDR3 is TGTGCCAGGTTCAGGGCGACTAATGAAAAACTGTTTTTT. The complete variable domain, with remaining parts taken from reference TRBV28 and TRBJ1-4, reads DVKVTQSSRYLVKRTGEKVFLECVQDMDHENMFWYRQDPGLGLRLIYFSYDVKMKEKGDIPEGYSVSREKKERFSLILESASTNQTSMYLCARFRATNEKLFFGSGTQLSVL.